This T cell receptor beta chain was retrieved from a study of T cell responses to AZD1222 COVID-19 vaccine. The germline V gene has CDR1 LNHDA and CDR2 SQIVND (reference sequence). V was trimmed by 1 base and J by 4 bases, leaving 10 bases between them. This CDR3 is built from 14 residues. Assay used: immunoSEQ multiplex PCR; TCRdb lists only in-frame clones, some missing. The sample has roughly 160,000 clones, roughly 94% seen once. The sequencing used peripheral blood, collected on day 0 of AZD1222 vaccination. The rearrangement joins TRBV19 to TRBJ1-1; D is perhaps TRBD1 (5 bases). The TCR originated in an adult in good health. DNA for the CDR3: TGTGCCAGTAGTATAGGACAGTCAGTCACTGAAGCTTTCTTT. Its translation is CASSIGQSVTEAFF.